The rows below give T cell receptor beta chains drawn from one sample of a study of cytotoxic CD8 clonotypes in ibrutinib-treated CLL. Profiled with immunoSEQ multiplex PCR; TCRdb holds only in-frame clones, not every one. In the table there are some 58,000 clones, approximately 75% of which are singletons. The sequencing here drew on PBMCs, taken after 12 months of ibrutinib treatment. The source is a human donor with chronic lymphocytic leukemia. Each CDR3 is given with its conserved first and last residue. Each record gives: J gene, CDR3 length, V gene, clone size, D gene, CDR3 DNA, CDR3 protein. D genes are given only for firm matches. Clone size is shown for a subset of rows, as once, few, many or a class of expanded clone.

j_gene: TRBJ1-3; len: 18; v_gene: TRBV9; abundance: NA; d_gene: NA; CDR3nt: TGTGCCAGCAGCGTCCGATCGGGTAATAGGCAACCTGGAAACACCATATATTTT; CDR3aa: CASSVRSGNRQPGNTIYF
j_gene: TRBJ2-5; len: 13; v_gene: TRBV30; abundance: NA; d_gene: NA; CDR3nt: TGTGCCTGGAGTTGGTCATTTCAAGAGACCCAGTACTTC; CDR3aa: CAWSWSFQETQYF
j_gene: TRBJ2-7; len: 12; v_gene: TRBV29-1; abundance: NA; d_gene: NA; CDR3nt: TGCAGCGTTGGAAAGACTACCTACGAGCAGTACTTC; CDR3aa: CSVGKTTYEQYF
j_gene: TRBJ2-7; len: 16; v_gene: TRBV5-4; abundance: NA; d_gene: TRBD2; CDR3nt: TGTGCCAGCAGCCTGGAATTGAGCGGGAGAACCCACGAGCAGTACTTC; CDR3aa: CASSLELSGRTHEQYF
j_gene: TRBJ2-1; len: 15; v_gene: TRBV6-1; abundance: NA; d_gene: NA; CDR3nt: TGTGCCAGCAGAATGACACCCAACAGGGAAAATGAGCAGTTCTTC; CDR3aa: CASRMTPNRENEQFF
j_gene: TRBJ2-7; len: 13; v_gene: TRBV19; abundance: few; d_gene: NA; CDR3nt: TGTGCCAGTAGTTACGGAAGCTCCTACGAGCAGTACTTC; CDR3aa: CASSYGSSYEQYF
j_gene: TRBJ2-3; len: 12; v_gene: TRBV19; abundance: NA; d_gene: NA; CDR3nt: TGTGCCAGTAGTATCCGTACAGATACGCAGTATTTT; CDR3aa: CASSIRTDTQYF
j_gene: TRBJ2-3; len: 17; v_gene: TRBV7-9; abundance: NA; d_gene: TRBD2; CDR3nt: TGTGCCAGCAGCTTACCCGGGACTAGCGGGAGGGCAGATACGCAGTATTTT; CDR3aa: CASSLPGTSGRADTQYF
j_gene: TRBJ2-7; len: 13; v_gene: TRBV7-2; abundance: NA; d_gene: NA; CDR3nt: TGTGCCAGCAGCTTTTTGCGGTGGGGGGAGCAGTACTTC; CDR3aa: CASSFLRWGEQYF
j_gene: TRBJ2-3; len: 15; v_gene: TRBV2; abundance: NA; d_gene: TRBD2; CDR3nt: TGTGCCAGCAAAAGACTAGCGGGAGTTGGAGATACGCAGTATTTT; CDR3aa: CASKRLAGVGDTQYF
j_gene: TRBJ2-3; len: 17; v_gene: TRBV2; abundance: NA; d_gene: TRBD2; CDR3nt: TGTGCCAGCAGTGCCGGGACTAGCGGGAGGGCCAAAGATACGCAGTATTTT; CDR3aa: CASSAGTSGRAKDTQYF
j_gene: TRBJ1-4; len: 14; v_gene: TRBV19; abundance: NA; d_gene: NA; CDR3nt: TGTGCCAGTAGTAGGGCCGCATCTAATGAAAAACTGTTTTTT; CDR3aa: CASSRAASNEKLFF
j_gene: TRBJ2-7; len: 16; v_gene: TRBV6-5; abundance: NA; d_gene: NA; CDR3nt: TGTGCCAGCAGTTACTCCTCGGGGTTATCTTTTAGCGAGCAGTACTTC; CDR3aa: CASSYSSGLSFSEQYF
j_gene: TRBJ1-2; len: 14; v_gene: TRBV5-6; abundance: NA; d_gene: NA; CDR3nt: TGTGCCAGCAGCTTGAGACAGAGGAACTATGGCTACACCTTC; CDR3aa: CASSLRQRNYGYTF
j_gene: TRBJ2-3; len: 14; v_gene: TRBV30; abundance: NA; d_gene: NA; CDR3nt: TGTGCCTGGGACCCGGGGAGGCGGACAGATACGCAGTATTTT; CDR3aa: CAWDPGRRTDTQYF
j_gene: TRBJ2-2; len: 15; v_gene: TRBV7-6; abundance: few; d_gene: NA; CDR3nt: TGTGCCAGCAGCACTAGCCCCCGAGGCACCGGGGAGCTGTTTTTT; CDR3aa: CASSTSPRGTGELFF
j_gene: TRBJ1-4; len: 15; v_gene: TRBV28; abundance: NA; d_gene: NA; CDR3nt: TGTGCCAGCAGTGAACACAGTGACCGAACGGGAAAACTGTTTTTT; CDR3aa: CASSEHSDRTGKLFF
j_gene: TRBJ2-1; len: 18; v_gene: TRBV7-2; abundance: few; d_gene: TRBD2; CDR3nt: TGTGCCAGCAGCACTCTCCCTTTAGCGGGAGGGTCCTACAATGAGCAGTTCTTC; CDR3aa: CASSTLPLAGGSYNEQFF
j_gene: TRBJ2-2; len: 12; v_gene: TRBV9; abundance: NA; d_gene: NA; CDR3nt: TGTGCCAGCAGCGTTCCCTCGGGGGAGCTGTTTTTT; CDR3aa: CASSVPSGELFF
j_gene: TRBJ1-1; len: 15; v_gene: TRBV9; abundance: NA; d_gene: NA; CDR3nt: TGTGCCAGCAGCGTAGAGGCGGGCCAATACACTGAAGCTTTCTTT; CDR3aa: CASSVEAGQYTEAFF
j_gene: TRBJ1-1; len: 14; v_gene: TRBV9; abundance: NA; d_gene: TRBD1; CDR3nt: TGTGCCAGCAGCGTAGGAGGGACAGGGAATGAAGCTTTCTTT; CDR3aa: CASSVGGTGNEAFF
j_gene: TRBJ2-5; len: 15; v_gene: TRBV5-1; abundance: NA; d_gene: NA; CDR3nt: TGCGCCAGCAGCTTTGGAGGGACGCACCAAGAGACCCAGTACTTC; CDR3aa: CASSFGGTHQETQYF
j_gene: TRBJ2-3; len: 16; v_gene: TRBV19; abundance: NA; d_gene: TRBD2; CDR3nt: TGTGCCAGTAGTATAGAGGGGACTAGCGGGAGTGATACGCAGTATTTT; CDR3aa: CASSIEGTSGSDTQYF
j_gene: TRBJ2-6; len: 16; v_gene: TRBV30; abundance: NA; d_gene: NA; CDR3nt: TGTGCCTGGTCGATCCCCGGAGTTACTGGGGCCAACGTCCTGACTTTC; CDR3aa: CAWSIPGVTGANVLTF
j_gene: TRBJ2-1; len: 15; v_gene: TRBV5-6; abundance: once; d_gene: TRBD2; CDR3nt: TGTGCCAGCAGCTTTGGCCTAGCGGGGTCCGGTGAGCAGTTCTTC; CDR3aa: CASSFGLAGSGEQFF
j_gene: TRBJ1-5; len: 16; v_gene: TRBV7-6; abundance: NA; d_gene: NA; CDR3nt: TGTGCCAGCAGCCTCGACAGAATCTATAGCAATCAGCCCCAGCATTTT; CDR3aa: CASSLDRIYSNQPQHF
j_gene: TRBJ1-1; len: 12; v_gene: TRBV5-4; abundance: NA; d_gene: NA; CDR3nt: TGTGCCAGCAGTTCGGATAGGCTTGAAGCTTTCTTT; CDR3aa: CASSSDRLEAFF
j_gene: TRBJ2-1; len: 12; v_gene: TRBV5-1; abundance: once; d_gene: NA; CDR3nt: TGCGCCAGCAGCCAAATCAACAATGAGCAGTTCTTC; CDR3aa: CASSQINNEQFF
j_gene: TRBJ2-7; len: 12; v_gene: TRBV6-6; abundance: few; d_gene: NA; CDR3nt: TGTGCCAGCAGGGGGGACTCCTACGAGCAGTACTTC; CDR3aa: CASRGDSYEQYF
j_gene: TRBJ2-7; len: 15; v_gene: TRBV5-6; abundance: NA; d_gene: TRBD2; CDR3nt: TGTGCCAGCAGCTTGGTCCTAGCGGGGACCTACGAGCAGTACTTC; CDR3aa: CASSLVLAGTYEQYF
j_gene: TRBJ1-1; len: 15; v_gene: TRBV6-5; abundance: NA; d_gene: NA; CDR3nt: TGTGCCAGCAGTTACAAACAGGGCATGAACACTGAAGCTTTCTTT; CDR3aa: CASSYKQGMNTEAFF
j_gene: TRBJ2-2; len: 15; v_gene: TRBV6-1; abundance: NA; d_gene: NA; CDR3nt: TGTGCCAGCAAAGCGATGGGGGTAGTAGCCGGGGAGCTGTTTTTT; CDR3aa: CASKAMGVVAGELFF
j_gene: TRBJ2-1; len: 15; v_gene: TRBV4-1; abundance: NA; d_gene: TRBD1; CDR3nt: TGCGCCAGCAGCCATCCGGGACAGGGAAACAATGAGCAGTTCTTC; CDR3aa: CASSHPGQGNNEQFF
j_gene: TRBJ2-2; len: 15; v_gene: TRBV11-2; abundance: NA; d_gene: TRBD1; CDR3nt: TGTGCCAGCAGACTGACAGGGGCAAACACCGGGGAGCTGTTTTTT; CDR3aa: CASRLTGANTGELFF
j_gene: TRBJ2-2; len: 15; v_gene: TRBV5-1; abundance: NA; d_gene: NA; CDR3nt: TGCGCCAGCCAGCACTCCGGGACTTCCACCGGGGAGCTGTTTTTT; CDR3aa: CASQHSGTSTGELFF
j_gene: TRBJ2-3; len: 14; v_gene: TRBV14; abundance: few; d_gene: NA; CDR3nt: TGTGCCAGCAGCCAAGGTCGACACACAGATACGCAGTATTTT; CDR3aa: CASSQGRHTDTQYF
j_gene: TRBJ2-3; len: 14; v_gene: TRBV18; abundance: NA; d_gene: NA; CDR3nt: TGTGCCAGCTTGGCGGAGGGCGGCACAGATACGCAGTATTTT; CDR3aa: CASLAEGGTDTQYF
j_gene: TRBJ2-1; len: 16; v_gene: TRBV7-2; abundance: NA; d_gene: NA; CDR3nt: TGTGCCAGTAAAATTGCGGCGACAAACTCCTACAATGAGCAGTTCTTC; CDR3aa: CASKIAATNSYNEQFF
j_gene: TRBJ2-7; len: 16; v_gene: TRBV19; abundance: NA; d_gene: TRBD2; CDR3nt: TGTGCCAGTAGTATAGCGGTAGCGGGAGGGACCTACGAGCAGTACTTC; CDR3aa: CASSIAVAGGTYEQYF
j_gene: TRBJ1-5; len: 14; v_gene: TRBV2; abundance: NA; d_gene: TRBD1; CDR3nt: TGTGCCAGCTCCCCGGGACAGGTAAATCAGCCCCAGCATTTT; CDR3aa: CASSPGQVNQPQHF
j_gene: TRBJ2-1; len: 15; v_gene: TRBV11-2; abundance: few; d_gene: TRBD2; CDR3nt: TGTGCCAGCAGCTTAGAGTGGACTAGCGGCGGAGAGCAGTTCTTC; CDR3aa: CASSLEWTSGGEQFF
j_gene: TRBJ1-2; len: 15; v_gene: TRBV5-1; abundance: NA; d_gene: TRBD1; CDR3nt: TGCGCCAGCAGCCCCGAACAGGGGACTAACTATGGCTACACCTTC; CDR3aa: CASSPEQGTNYGYTF